Included here is one T cell receptor (beta chain) sequence, with context. Its antigen is currently unknown. Germline CDR1 MNHNS, CDR2 SASEGT. CDR3 length equals 17 residues. V gave up 4 bases and J gave up 0 bases; unmatched junction bases: 10. These data belong to a study of a mutant IDH1 vaccine in newly diagnosed glioma. Study background: Therapy received beforehand was radiotherapy, temozolomide, or both, with most patients given both.

Repertoires were generated with immunoSEQ multiplex PCR, while TCRdb's copy carries only in-frame clones and drops some. The sample lists roughly 69,000 clones; 85% to 90% were seen once. Specified time point: week 35, safety follow-up. All doses held 300 ug of mutant IDH1 20-mer peptide, with topical imiquimod. Diagnosis in the donors showed new WHO grade 3 or 4 astrocytomas that were IDH1-mutant and ATRX-lost. The rearrangement joins TRBV6-1 to TRBJ2-3, with 7 bases fitting TRBD2. The input for sequencing was PBMCs, taken from a glioma patient whose treatment included an IDH1 peptide vaccine. This sequence was found in a man aged 30 to 45 with glioma. CDR3 protein: CASSAGGGRGSTDTQYF. The CDR3 nucleotides read TGTGCCAGCAGTGCGGGAGGCGGGAGAGGAAGCACAGATACGCAGTATTTT.